This T cell receptor (beta chain) derives from a study of tumor-infiltrating lymphocytes in primary liver carcinoma. A constant-region primer primed TCR beta cDNA synthesis from roughly 520 ng of total RNA. For TCR beta, libraries were produced by three nested multiplex PCR rounds using slightly modified ARM-PCR. The first two PCR rounds used TRBV1-TRBV30 primers with a Cbeta primer, roughly 10 cycles each. TCRdb reprocessed the multiplex PCR reads with MiXCR, giving one entry per CDR3 protein. This table has 100,000 or so distinct CDR3 sequences, approximately 78% appearing once. Between roughly 20 and 31 mg of unsorted bulk tissue served as the source from which RNA and DNA were co-extracted. Sampling targeted five separate regions of each tumor, which included the tumor centre. The CDR3 has 11 amino acids. The germline V and J ends were trimmed by 6 bases and 7 bases, with 7 bases remaining between them.

The sequence derives from a man aged 35-49 years with primary liver carcinoma and hepatitis B virus infection. V usage is TRBV12-3 or TRBV12-4 and J usage is TRBJ2-1; D not resolved. The material sequenced was liver tumor tissue from sampling region 3. The sample's subset: tumor region T3, left-lateral pole. The CDR3 coding sequence is TGTGCCAGCAGCGACGTGAATGAGCAGTTCTTC. This codes for CASSDVNEQFF.